This TCR beta chain was profiled in a study of cytomegalovirus exposure and HLA in healthy donors. The PCR employed 60 Vbeta primers together with 13 Jbeta primers. Using immunoSEQ multiplex PCR, the repertoire was profiled, and TCRdb retains in-frame clones only, with some absent. The table shows over 100,000 clones, with about 73% occurring only once. At sampling all donors were nominally healthy, likely with unrecorded immune exposures. Study-wide findings and caveats: Certain indistinguishable V segments, among them TRBV6-2 and TRBV6-3, were excluded. CMV serostatus was the sole immune exposure information available. The likely origin of a cluster of highly shared sequence variants was a sequencing artifact.

In regard to this clone: Antigen: not known.

V lost 7 bases and J lost 14; bases outside the gene matches: 8. The CDR3 is 11 amino acids. Germline CDR1 MDHEN, CDR2 SYDVKM. The gene calls are TRBV28 and TRBJ2-3; 8 nucleotides align to TRBD1. Sequencing was performed on PBMCs. The origin of this receptor is a woman in her thirties in good health and CMV-seropositive. CDR3 coding DNA: TGTGCCAGCACCGGACAGGGTTTGTGGTATTTT. It specifies CASTGQGLWYF.